The TCR beta chain described here comes from a study of T cell responses to AZD1222 COVID-19 vaccine. This CDR3 spans 14 amino acids. V was shortened by 4 bases and J by 4 bases, with 11 bases between the two germline ends. CDR1 is SGHRS, CDR2 YFSETQ, per germline. TCRdb's table, derived via immunoSEQ multiplex PCR, lists solely in-frame clones and lacks some. The sample includes tens of thousands of clones, more than 60% seen only once; the top ten take about 20%. The input for sequencing was peripheral blood, taken on day 0 of MenACWY control vaccination. The receptor comes from an adult in good health. The V and J genes are TRBV5-1 and TRBJ2-2, with D perhaps matching TRBD1 (5 bases). CDR3 sequence: CASSRLGATGELFF. CDR3 in DNA: TGCGCCAGCAGCCGTCTAGGGGCCACCGGGGAGCTGTTTTTT.